This T cell receptor beta chain was identified in a study of cytomegalovirus exposure and HLA in healthy donors. CDR1 is MDHEN and CDR2 is SYDVKM in the germline V gene. The CDR3 covers 12 residues. V shed 10 bases, J shed 6 bases, and the junction held 8 bases outside the gene matches. Method: immunoSEQ multiplex PCR; TCRdb's copy keeps in-frame clones and lacks some. The sample has around 52,000 clones, 80% to 90% seen once. This chain links TRBV28 with TRBJ1-2, with TRBD1 matching 7 bases. The sequence derives from a woman under 40 in good health and CMV-seronegative. The sample comprised PBMCs. The CDR3 reads CATEQGIDGYTF. DNA for the CDR3: TGTGCCACGGAACAGGGGATCGATGGCTACACCTTC.